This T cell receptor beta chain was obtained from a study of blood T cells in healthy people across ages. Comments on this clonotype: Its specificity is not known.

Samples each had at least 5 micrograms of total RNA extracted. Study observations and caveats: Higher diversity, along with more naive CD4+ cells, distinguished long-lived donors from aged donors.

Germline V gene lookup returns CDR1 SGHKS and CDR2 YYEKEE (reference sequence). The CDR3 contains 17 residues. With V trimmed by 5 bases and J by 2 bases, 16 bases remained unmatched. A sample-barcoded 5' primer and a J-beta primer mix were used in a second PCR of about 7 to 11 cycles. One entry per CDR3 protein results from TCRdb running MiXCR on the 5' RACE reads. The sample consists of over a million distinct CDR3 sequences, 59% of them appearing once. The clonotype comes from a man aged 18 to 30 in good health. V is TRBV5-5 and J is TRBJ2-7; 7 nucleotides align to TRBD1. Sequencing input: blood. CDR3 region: CASRHWATGARAYEQYF. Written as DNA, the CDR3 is TGTGCCAGCAGGCATTGGGCTACAGGGGCTCGTGCCTACGAGCAGTACTTC.